This TCR beta chain is drawn from a study of OX40 agonist ivuxolimab in advanced cancers. Findings and caveats of the study: The expanded peripheral T cells' antigen specificity was not determined.

As to this clone: Its cognate antigen is unknown.

Sequencing used immunoSEQ multiplex PCR; TCRdb keeps in-frame clones, though not all of them. The table has 80,000 or so clones, 85% to 95% seen once. Systemic immunosuppression or autoimmune disease history was grounds to exclude patients. The receptor comes from an adult with an advanced solid tumor such as melanoma, head and neck, liver or kidney cancer. Material: CD4+ or CD8+ T cells sorted from blood, obtained in a trial of the OX40 agonist ivuxolimab.

CDR3: CASSYSQGNQPQHF. The CDR3 DNA reads as TGTGCCAGCAGTTATTCACAGGGCAATCAGCCCCAGCATTTT. The chain carries TRBV6-6 and TRBJ1-5; weak D call: TRBD1 (5 bases). CDR1 and CDR2 (germline): MNHNY, SVGAGI (reference sequence). The V and J ends lost 3 bases and 2 bases respectively, with 8 bases between them. The CDR3 consists of 14 residues.